This TCR beta chain was recorded in a study of TET2 disruption in CD19-targeted CAR T cells (dated by TCRdb to the late 2010s). Context from the whole study: The number of samples was determined by the original clinical trial design and by which samples were available, and no additional inclusion criteria were applied.

What the study reported, not specific to this receptor: The conclusions about the patient's CAR T cells were based on extensive analysis of only one subject.

The treatment or condition label here, explained by the study, means: autologous CTL019 cells: CD19 CAR with 4-1BB and CD3 zeta domains. The CD19 CAR incorporated TCR zeta and 4-1BB costimulatory signaling domains. Leukapheresis was used to collect T cells from peripheral blood for manufacturing CTL019. The DNeasy Blood and Tissue Kit was used to extract genomic DNA from pre-infusion T cells, peripheral blood, or sorted post-infusion T cells. The CDR3 runs 15 residues from the cysteine to the phenylalanine. The CDR3 was read in part: 36 bases, with the frame set at base 1. CDR1 is given as LNHDA and CDR2 as SQIVND, both from the germline V gene (reference sequence). The immunoSEQ assay was used for deep sequencing of the TCR beta chain. In the paper's pipeline: Only productive TCR beta rearrangements went into calculating clonotype frequencies. TCRdb obtained this table from immuneACCESS and retained in-frame rearrangements with V and J assigned. These tables miss some clones; where compared with another copy, unresolved V genes account for less than half of the shortfall, and the remainder is unexplained. That table furnishes V, J and clone size, whereas the DNA furnished D and trimming. The table for this sample shows approximately 27,000 clones. The top ten constitute about 2% of the sample.

Regarding this clone: Its antigen specificity is not known. Read data end 3 residues before the CDR3 end; the end is taken from the germline J gene.

The sequence came from a man between 65 and 85 years old with chronic lymphocytic leukemia. The V and J segments used are TRBV19 and TRBJ1-2, with no confidently assigned D gene. The source material was CD8- CAR+ T cells sorted from cultured blood T cells, sampled for CD19 CAR T cell therapy. According to the study, the label for this sample's cell subset or site signals: CD8-negative CAR-positive T cells from the infusion product. The CDR3 sequence is CASSIDSVIYNDYTF. Incomplete CDR3 DNA: TGTGCCAGTAGTATAGATTCGGTCATTTATAATGAC.